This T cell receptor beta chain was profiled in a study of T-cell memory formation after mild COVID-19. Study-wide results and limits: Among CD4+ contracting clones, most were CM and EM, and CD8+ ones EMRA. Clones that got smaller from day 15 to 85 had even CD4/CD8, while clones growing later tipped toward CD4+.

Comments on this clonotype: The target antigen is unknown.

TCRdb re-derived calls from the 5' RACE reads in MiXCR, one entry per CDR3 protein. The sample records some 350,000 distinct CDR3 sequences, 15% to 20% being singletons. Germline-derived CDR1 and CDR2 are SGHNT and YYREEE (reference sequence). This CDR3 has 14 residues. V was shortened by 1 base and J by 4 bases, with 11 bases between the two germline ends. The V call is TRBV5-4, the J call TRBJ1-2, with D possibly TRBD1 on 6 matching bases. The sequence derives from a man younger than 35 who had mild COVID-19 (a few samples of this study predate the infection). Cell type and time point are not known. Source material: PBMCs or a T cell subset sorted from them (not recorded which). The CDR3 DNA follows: TGTGCCAGCAGCTTGAACAGGGAAAGCTATGGCTACACCTTC. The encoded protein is CASSLNRESYGYTF.